A selection of T cell receptor beta chains follows, all from one sample in a study of T cell repertoires in cytomegalovirus infection. TCRdb reprocessed the reads with MiXCR, giving one entry per CDR3 protein. This table holds approximately 990,000 distinct CDR3 sequences, 30% to 40% found once. No antigen has been identified for these receptors. The sequenced sample was cultured CD8+ T cells from PBMCs, obtained from culture after CMV antigen stimulation. The receptors were gathered from a human donor in good health (CMV status not recorded). Some clones in this sample may be carry-over from other donors' samples. Each CDR3 is given with its conserved first and last residue. Each record gives: V gene, D gene, clone size, J gene, CDR3 DNA, CDR3 protein. The D gene is left open where the match is weak. Size is omitted from some rows. Given values are once, few, many or a class for expanded clones.

V: TRBV12-3/TRBV12-4; D: -; size: few; J: TRBJ1-3; DNA: TGTGCCAGCAATATACAGCCGGGACGGACCTCTGGAAACACCATATATTTT; CDR3: CASNIQPGRTSGNTIYF
V: TRBV27; D: -; size: -; J: TRBJ2-3; DNA: TGTGCCAGCGGTTTAGGGGGGGGGGCCGGAGCAGATACGCAGTATTTT; CDR3: CASGLGGGAGADTQYF
V: TRBV10-3; D: TRBD1; size: once; J: TRBJ2-7; DNA: TGTGCCATCAGTGAGCCCCCGACAGGGTTCCCCTACGAGCAGTACTTC; CDR3: CAISEPPTGFPYEQYF
V: TRBV6-2/TRBV6-3; D: -; size: -; J: TRBJ1-4; DNA: TGTGCCAGCAGTTACTCGAGGGGAATTGAAAAACTGTTTTTT; CDR3: CASSYSRGIEKLFF
V: TRBV29-1; D: -; size: few; J: TRBJ2-1; DNA: TGCAGCGTTGAAGGGGGTGGAGAGACCAATGAGCAGTTCTTC; CDR3: CSVEGGGETNEQFF
V: TRBV27; D: -; size: -; J: TRBJ1-2; DNA: TGTGCCAGCAGCTACTCCCCCGGGGCCATGGCAGGCTACACCTTC; CDR3: CASSYSPGAMAGYTF
V: TRBV5-5; D: -; size: -; J: TRBJ2-3; DNA: TGTGCCAGCAGCTTGGAGGGACTTACCACAGATACGCAGTATTTT; CDR3: CASSLEGLTTDTQYF
V: TRBV6-5; D: TRBD1; size: once; J: TRBJ1-2; DNA: TGTGCCAGCAGTTATAGGGCGAACAGGGGACGATATGGCTACACCTTC; CDR3: CASSYRANRGRYGYTF
V: TRBV19; D: -; size: few; J: TRBJ2-2; DNA: TGTGCCAGTACCTTGGGGACGTGGCGAACCGGGGAGCTGTTTTTT; CDR3: CASTLGTWRTGELFF
V: TRBV20-1; D: -; size: -; J: TRBJ1-1; DNA: TGCAGTGCTAGAGGGGGGCCAGAAGCTTTCTTT; CDR3: CSARGGPEAFF
V: TRBV10-2; D: TRBD1; size: -; J: TRBJ1-1; DNA: TGCGCCAGCATTACAGGGGCTCGTGAAGCTTTCTTT; CDR3: CASITGAREAFF
V: TRBV29-1; D: TRBD1; size: -; J: TRBJ1-1; DNA: TGCAGCGTCCACCCTCCCCCAGGGGGGAATGAAGCTTTCTTT; CDR3: CSVHPPPGGNEAFF
V: TRBV6-1; D: -; size: -; J: TRBJ1-3; DNA: TGTGCCAGCAGTGAAGGTGGGAGGACCATATATTTT; CDR3: CASSEGGRTIYF
V: TRBV27; D: -; size: few; J: TRBJ1-5; DNA: TGTGCCAGCAGTTTCGGCAGGGGTGGGCAGCCCCAGCATTTT; CDR3: CASSFGRGGQPQHF
V: TRBV15; D: TRBD1; size: -; J: TRBJ1-1; DNA: TGTGCCACCTGGGACAGGGCCCTCACTGAAGCTTTCTTT; CDR3: CATWDRALTEAFF
V: TRBV7-6; D: -; size: -; J: TRBJ2-2; DNA: TGTGCCAGCAGCTTAGCGGGAGTGGGGCCAACCGGGGAGCTGTTTTTT; CDR3: CASSLAGVGPTGELFF
V: TRBV6-1; D: -; size: few; J: TRBJ2-7; DNA: TGTGCCAGCAGTGAAGGGCCGGTCCACCAAAGTCCCTACGAGCAGTACTTC; CDR3: CASSEGPVHQSPYEQYF
V: TRBV4-1; D: -; size: -; J: TRBJ1-2; DNA: TGCGCCAGCAGCCGACAGAGAGCTAACTATGGCTACACCTTC; CDR3: CASSRQRANYGYTF
V: TRBV10-3; D: -; size: few; J: TRBJ2-7; DNA: TGTGCCATCAGTGAAGTCAGTATGGTCTACGAGCAGTACTTC; CDR3: CAISEVSMVYEQYF
V: TRBV15; D: TRBD2; size: -; J: TRBJ2-1; DNA: TGTGCCACCAGCAGAGAAGCGGGGCTGAGGTCCTACAATGAGCAGTTCTTC; CDR3: CATSREAGLRSYNEQFF
V: TRBV12-3/TRBV12-4; D: -; size: few; J: TRBJ2-1; DNA: TGTGCCAGCAGTTTTGGGGCAGGGACAATGCAGCAGTTCTTC; CDR3: CASSFGAGTMQQFF
V: TRBV2; D: TRBD1; size: few; J: TRBJ1-1; DNA: TGTGCCAGCATGGTCCCGAGGACAGGGGGCCGGGGCACTGAAGCTTTCTTT; CDR3: CASMVPRTGGRGTEAFF
V: TRBV29-1; D: -; size: -; J: TRBJ1-1; DNA: TGCAGCGTCGAGTCCTGGGGGGCTCACACTGAAGCTTTCTTT; CDR3: CSVESWGAHTEAFF
V: TRBV12-3/TRBV12-4; D: -; size: -; J: TRBJ2-5; DNA: TGTGCCAGCAGTACCAAGGACCCGACGTACCAAGAGACCCAGTACTTC; CDR3: CASSTKDPTYQETQYF
V: TRBV7-6; D: -; size: -; J: TRBJ2-1; DNA: TGTGCCAGCAGCTTAGATGGGTATGAGCAGTTCTTC; CDR3: CASSLDGYEQFF
V: TRBV19; D: -; size: few; J: TRBJ2-1; DNA: TGTGCCAGTAGTATAATAGAGACGGCCTCCTACAATGAGCAGTTCTTC; CDR3: CASSIIETASYNEQFF
V: TRBV10-3; D: -; size: -; J: TRBJ2-5; DNA: TGTGCCATCAGCTCCGACGGCTACCAAGAGACCCAGTACTTC; CDR3: CAISSDGYQETQYF
V: TRBV10-3; D: TRBD1; size: -; J: TRBJ2-2; DNA: TGTGCCTCCAAGGGACAGGCCGGGGAGCTGTTTTTT; CDR3: CASKGQAGELFF